The subject of this entry is one T cell receptor (beta chain). Its target antigen remains unknown. Base quality data are lacking; no much larger clone is found one base away. The data belong to a study of shared clonotypes between healthy human individuals (dated by TCRdb to 2018 to 2021). With respect to the entire study: Three men and two women, aged 18 to 49 years, made up the cohort. For each donor, three plates each were used for CD4 naive and CD4 memory, two plates were used for CD8 naive, and one plate was used for CD8 memory. The study deeply sequenced blood TCR repertoires of about 5 healthy adults to estimate repertoire size and the extent of clonotype sharing between individuals. To increase sequencing depth and limit assay-specific biases, TCR repertoire library preparation and sequencing were carried out by different laboratories using diverse techniques. Between about 0.8 and 9 billion PBMCs per donor were obtained by leukapheresis. General study outcomes and caveats: Across a handful of donors, approximately 5% of naive CD4, 3.5% of naive CD8, 2% to 2.5% of memory CD4, and approximately 0.42% of memory CD8 clonotypes were shared. Compared with non-shared clonotypes, clonotypes shared by all four sorted-subset donors had higher generation probabilities. Incomplete sequencing was indicated by rarefaction of sorted-subset datasets, despite the large sequencing depth. Because the study included a small number of donors, the genetic and exposure-history diversity represented was limited. Based on pairwise subsampling, the degree of clonotype sharing among donors was expected to be affected by sequencing depth. Naive subsets generally had larger estimated clonotype richness than memory subsets did. Sampling was limited to blood, and TCR repertoires in tissue likely differ from TCR repertoires in blood.

Using the deep immunoSEQ assay, multiplex PCR amplified TCR CDR3 regions from genomic DNA. Extracted genomic DNA from each cell subset was distributed evenly across all wells of several immunoSEQ 96-well plates, and each plate was treated as a replicate. For sorted subsets, around 200 ng genomic DNA, equal to 30,000 to 35,000 T cell genomes, was loaded into each replicate PCR. Purified libraries were quantified with a Qubit 3.0 fluorometer, sized on a Bioanalyzer 2100, and re-quantified with the KAPA Library Quantification kit. Each immunoSEQ 96-well plate was sequenced on its own single-read 150-cycle Illumina NextSeq 550 flow cell. Processing in the source paper ran as follows. Because the immunoSEQ output included only junctional sequences and no quality scores, the filtering could not be the same as the filtering used for full-length reads. Sequences were annotated with PyIR, a Python wrapper for IgBLAST v1.9, and V/J genes and CDR3 were assigned using IMGT germline references. Reads were filtered out if the reads had weak V/J assignments (E-value above 1e-6), no CDR3, stop codons, out-of-frame junctions, or ambiguous translated residues. V3J clonotypes were defined as sequences sharing an identical inferred V gene, J gene, and CDR3 amino acid sequence. To compute the percentage overlap between repertoires, the number of shared unique clonotypes was divided by the size of the smaller repertoire. Repertoire richness was assessed with RTK rarefaction, the Chao1 estimator, and Recon v2.1 estimates of unobserved clonotypes. Generation probabilities were computed with OLGA for all TCRbeta clonotypes obtained by the gDNA method from four donors. TCRdb's version of the immuneACCESS table is confined to in-frame rearrangements and falls short of the full clone set. An unresolved V gene accounts for under half of the shortfall where checked; the remainder is of unknown origin. V and J calls and clone size come straight from that table; D and trimming were deduced from the DNA. The sample data list about 1 million clones, and approximately 68% of these were observed just once. The top ten constitute over 1.3% of the sample.

As encoded in the germline V gene (reference sequence), CDR1 is GTSNPN while CDR2 is SVGIG. Spanning cysteine to phenylalanine, the CDR3 consists of 11 amino acids. Only the CDR3 DNA stays, 33 bases, in frame from base 1. At the junction V is shortened by 5 bases and J by 2 bases, with 7 bases in between. The donors were healthy, HIV-negative adults who had no recently reported acute infections or vaccinations. All donors were Caucasian adults living in Nashville, Tennessee, USA. CD4+ T cells were enriched through magnetic negative selection, after which naive cells were positively selected on CD45RA and the remaining negative fraction served as the memory subset. Blood was collected by leukapheresis, and PBMCs were isolated by Ficoll-Histopaque density gradient centrifugation and then cryopreserved in liquid nitrogen vapor phase. Purity and quantity of every magnetically sorted T cell population were checked by analytical flow cytometry. Each sorted fraction had its genomic DNA isolated and then quantified by UV absorbance on a Nanodrop 2000c.

The receptor's source is a man aged 18 to 35 in good health. The sequenced sample was memory CD4+ T cells sorted from blood. The sample's cell subset or site label is to be understood as: CD45RA-negative fraction. The chain uses TRBV30 and TRBJ2-7; no D segment can be confidently identified. The DNA is TGTGCCTGGGGGAACACCTACGAGCAGTACTTC. It specifies CAWGNTYEQYF.